The rows below give T cell receptor beta chains drawn from one sample of a study of blood T cell repertoires in COVID-19. Libraries were prepared by immunoSEQ multiplex PCR; TCRdb keeps only in-frame clonotypes and omits some of them. The sample records approximately 94,000 clones, around four fifths being singletons. Sequencing was done on a sample of peripheral blood. All receptors come from a man aged 50-59 years with active or convalescent COVID-19. Each CDR3 is given with its conserved first and last residue. Each record gives: J gene, CDR3 length, clone size, V gene, D gene, CDR3 DNA, CDR3 protein. A D gene is named only where the DNA matches it firmly. Rows give clone size only sometimes, using once, few, many, or a class for an expanded clone.

>TRBJ2-1|11|.|TRBV29-1|.
TGCAGCGTTGAATCCGGTGATGAGCAGTTCTTC
CSVESGDEQFF
>TRBJ2-5|19|.|TRBV15|TRBD1
TGTGCCACCAGCAGAGATCACGTCTCCGGGACAGGGGTCCAAGAGACCCAGTACTTC
CATSRDHVSGTGVQETQYF
>TRBJ1-1|13|.|TRBV5-1|TRBD1
TGCGCCAGCAGCTTTACAGGGGTAGGTGAAGCTTTCTTT
CASSFTGVGEAFF
>TRBJ1-6|14|.|TRBV7-8|TRBD1
TGTGCCAGCAGCCCCCGGACAGGGAATTCACCCCTCCACTTT
CASSPRTGNSPLHF
>TRBJ1-6|12|.|TRBV28|.
TGTGCCAGCAGTTTTGGCAGTTCACCCCTCCACTTT
CASSFGSSPLHF
>TRBJ1-2|14|.|TRBV19|.
TGTGCCACCCTTAAGACAGGAGCTAACTATGGCTACACCTTC
CATLKTGANYGYTF
>TRBJ1-4|16|.|TRBV19|TRBD1
TGTGCCAGTAGGTCGGACAGGGGGTTCACTAATGAAAAACTGTTTTTT
CASRSDRGFTNEKLFF
>TRBJ1-2|12|.|TRBV19|.
TGTGCCATTCATCACCAGATCTATGGCTACACCTTC
CAIHHQIYGYTF
>TRBJ1-1|11|.|TRBV6-5|.
TGTGCCAGCATTATGAACACTGAAGCTTTCTTT
CASIMNTEAFF
>TRBJ1-5|16|.|TRBV27|.
TGTGCCAGCAGTTTTCTGGAGGGCACTAGCAATCAGCCCCAGCATTTT
CASSFLEGTSNQPQHF
>TRBJ2-1|16|.|TRBV11-3|TRBD2
TGTGCCAGCAGCCCCCCTAGCGGGAGGTTATACAATGAGCAGTTCTTC
CASSPPSGRLYNEQFF
>TRBJ2-3|15|.|TRBV6-5|.
TGTGCCAGCAGTTACGGAGGGGCCAGCACAGATACGCAGTATTTT
CASSYGGASTDTQYF
>TRBJ2-3|15|once|TRBV5-6|.
TGTGCCAGCAGCCTCACGGGAGACTACACAGATACGCAGTATTTT
CASSLTGDYTDTQYF
>TRBJ2-1|18|few|TRBV24-1|TRBD2
TGTGCCACCAGTGACTCAACGAACGGGGGGAGGGGATACAATGAGCAGTTCTTC
CATSDSTNGGRGYNEQFF
>TRBJ2-3|15|.|TRBV19|TRBD2
TGTGCCAGTAGTATTGCGGGAGGTTCGATTGATACGCAGTATTTT
CASSIAGGSIDTQYF
>TRBJ2-1|13|once|TRBV24-1|TRBD2
TGTGCCACCTCGTCTAGCGGGGTCGATGAGCAGTTCTTC
CATSSSGVDEQFF
>TRBJ2-1|16|.|TRBV27|.
TGTGCCAGCAGTTTAAGCAACTGGTTAACCTACAATGAGCAGTTCTTC
CASSLSNWLTYNEQFF
>TRBJ1-4|16|.|TRBV3-1/TRBV3-2|TRBD1
TGTGCCAGCAGCCACTCCCGGGACAGGCGGAGTGAAAAACTGTTTTTT
CASSHSRDRRSEKLFF
>TRBJ2-5|13|.|TRBV27|TRBD2
TGTGCCAGCAGACTAGCGGGAGAAAGGACCCAGTACTTC
CASRLAGERTQYF
>TRBJ1-2|11|.|TRBV7-9|.
TGTGCCAGCAGCGCCGTCCAGGGCTACACCTTC
CASSAVQGYTF
>TRBJ1-5|14|.|TRBV18|TRBD1
TGTGCCAGCTCACCAGGCAGGGGGAATCAGCCCCAGCATTTT
CASSPGRGNQPQHF
>TRBJ2-7|13|.|TRBV6-4|.
TGTGCCAGCTTCCGATCGGGTCAGCTCGAGCAGTACTTC
CASFRSGQLEQYF
>TRBJ2-1|10|.|TRBV20-1|.
TGCAGTGCTCTGTACAATGAGCAGTTCTTC
CSALYNEQFF
>TRBJ1-4|16|.|TRBV18|.
TGTGCCAGCTCACCAACATTGAACCGGGCGGGTGAAAAACTGTTTTTT
CASSPTLNRAGEKLFF
>TRBJ2-3|16|once|TRBV19|.
TGTGCCAGTAGTAAGAGCGGACTGGAGAGCACAGATACGCAGTATTTT
CASSKSGLESTDTQYF
>TRBJ2-1|13|.|TRBV6-6|TRBD2
TGTGCCGGTAGGACTAGCGGGACCAATGAGCAGTTCTTC
CAGRTSGTNEQFF
>TRBJ2-3|16|.|TRBV24-1|TRBD2
TGTGCCACCAGTGACTATACTAGCGGGAGCACAGATACGCAGTATTTT
CATSDYTSGSTDTQYF
>TRBJ2-7|15|.|TRBV5-1|TRBD2
TGCGCCAGCAGCTTGGTAACTAGCGGGAGTTACGAGCAGTACTTC
CASSLVTSGSYEQYF
>TRBJ2-7|14|.|TRBV5-6|TRBD2
TGTGCCAGCAGCTTGGTCGGCGGGAGCTACGAGCAGTACTTC
CASSLVGGSYEQYF
>TRBJ2-1|14|.|TRBV27|.
TGTGCCAGCAGTAGCGGAAGCTCCTACAATGAGCAGTTCTTC
CASSSGSSYNEQFF
>TRBJ2-7|14|.|TRBV11-3|.
TGTGCCAGCAGCCCAGGGGCGGTTTACTACGAGCAGTACTTC
CASSPGAVYYEQYF
>TRBJ1-5|15|.|TRBV2|TRBD1
TGTGCCAGCACCCTATTGGGACAGGGCAATCAGCCCCAGCATTTT
CASTLLGQGNQPQHF
>TRBJ1-5|13|.|TRBV27|TRBD1
TGTGCCAGCAGTGTCAGGGGGCCCGGGCCCCAGCATTTT
CASSVRGPGPQHF
>TRBJ2-5|17|.|TRBV3-1/TRBV3-2|.
TGTGCCAGCAGCCAGTCACCAGGTGGTTCTGGAGGGGAGACCCAGTACTTC
CASSQSPGGSGGETQYF
>TRBJ2-4|14|.|TRBV30|TRBD2
TGTGCCTTCAGACTAGCGGGGGCCAAAAACATTCAGTACTTC
CAFRLAGAKNIQYF
>TRBJ2-7|13|.|TRBV15|.
TGTGCCACCAGCAGAGATCAGAACTACGAGCAGTACTTC
CATSRDQNYEQYF
>TRBJ2-1|15|.|TRBV5-6|TRBD2
TGTGCCAGCAGCGATGGACTAGCGGCCTACAATGAGCAGTTCTTC
CASSDGLAAYNEQFF
>TRBJ2-1|17|once|TRBV24-1|TRBD2
TGTGCCACCAGTGATCCGGGGACTAGCGGGAGTTACAATGAGCAGTTCTTC
CATSDPGTSGSYNEQFF
>TRBJ1-2|14|.|TRBV6-2/TRBV6-3|.
TGTGCCAGCAGTTCGGTCAGGGGTTCTGGTGGCTACACCTTC
CASSSVRGSGGYTF
>TRBJ2-3|16|.|TRBV5-4|TRBD2
TGTGCCAGCAAAATCGCTGGGGGGGTGAGCACAGATACGCAGTATTTT
CASKIAGGVSTDTQYF
>TRBJ1-3|19|.|TRBV28|.
TGTGCCAGCATAGACGGGGTTTATCGAGCAAGTGACTCTGGAAACACCATATATTTT
CASIDGVYRASDSGNTIYF
>TRBJ1-6|13|.|TRBV19|TRBD1
TGTGCCAGTAGAAGGGGGCTTGGTTCACCCCTCCACTTT
CASRRGLGSPLHF
>TRBJ1-2|12|few|TRBV10-3|.
TGTGCCACCTCAGTAGGGAGGGACGGCTACACCTTC
CATSVGRDGYTF
>TRBJ2-7|16|.|TRBV28|TRBD2
TGTGCCAGCAGACCACGGGGGGGCGCGACTGGTTACGAGCAGTACTTC
CASRPRGGATGYEQYF
>TRBJ2-1|13|.|TRBV2|.
TGTGCCAGCAGGGCGAACAGGGAGGGGGAGCAGTTCTTC
CASRANREGEQFF
>TRBJ2-3|16|.|TRBV5-4|TRBD2
TGTGCCAGCAGCTTGGGGGGGGCTAGCGGGCCGGATACGCAGTATTTT
CASSLGGASGPDTQYF
>TRBJ2-2|13|once|TRBV10-1|TRBD2
TGCGCCAGTGGACTAGCGGACACCGGGGAGCTGTTTTTT
CASGLADTGELFF
>TRBJ1-2|11|.|TRBV29-1|.
TGCAGCGTTCCAGGGGCTTATGGCTACACCTTC
CSVPGAYGYTF
>TRBJ1-1|13|.|TRBV24-1|.
TGTGCCACCAGTGACTGGACGGGATCGGAGGCTTTCTTT
CATSDWTGSEAFF
>TRBJ1-2|14|.|TRBV9|.
TGTGCCAGCAGCGTAGAAGTCAGCGGCTATGGCTACACCTTC
CASSVEVSGYGYTF
>TRBJ2-1|11|.|TRBV3-1/TRBV3-2|TRBD2
TGTGCCAGCAGCCAGCGGGGGGAGCAGTTCTTC
CASSQRGEQFF
>TRBJ1-1|14|once|TRBV6-5|TRBD1
TGTGCCAGCAGACGACAGGGGGAGTCCACTGAAGCTTTCTTT
CASRRQGESTEAFF
>TRBJ2-1|12|.|TRBV6-2/TRBV6-3|.
TGTGCCAGCAGTTACTCTTGGAGTGAGCAGTTCTTC
CASSYSWSEQFF
>TRBJ1-5|14|few|TRBV4-2|.
TGTGCCAGCAGCCCATACTCGGGTAATCAGCCCCAGCATTTT
CASSPYSGNQPQHF
>TRBJ1-5|16|.|TRBV30|.
TGTGCCTGGAGTAGTAGCCCTCATTATAGCAATCAGCCCCAGCATTTT
CAWSSSPHYSNQPQHF
>TRBJ2-1|14|.|TRBV18|.
TGTGCCAGCTCATTTGGACTCTCCTACAATGAGCAGTTCTTC
CASSFGLSYNEQFF
>TRBJ2-7|15|.|TRBV19|.
TGTGCCAGTAGAAAAACGCTCACTAGCTCCTACGAGCAGTACTTC
CASRKTLTSSYEQYF